This T cell receptor beta chain was identified in a study of blood T cell repertoires in COVID-19. Across the whole study: The United States, Italy and Spain were the sources of the acute and convalescent COVID-19 samples. T cells, B-cell-depleted T cells, or PBMCs provided the cDNA or gDNA that served as material.

Per the germline V gene, CDR1 is SGHNT and CDR2 is YENEEA. The CDR3 contains 19 residues. Trimming removed 4 bases from V and 7 bases from J; junction bases left unmatched: 14. In the authors' methods: Estimation of nucleated cell counts relied on the amplification of reference gene primers. The protocol was immunoSEQ multiplex PCR, while the TCRdb copy is restricted to in-frame clones and leaves out a portion. From that table come the V and J calls and clone size; the DNA was used to work out D and trimming. The data show nearly 110,000 clones, with around 80% seen just once and about 4.5% held by the top ten.

The sequence was obtained from a man aged 65-85 years with acute or convalescent COVID-19. The chain combines TRBV11-3 with TRBJ2-1; 15 positions agree with TRBD2. Source material: peripheral blood. The CDR3 spells CASSSAGLAGGPGGNEQFF. DNA for the CDR3: TGTGCCAGCAGCTCCGCCGGACTAGCGGGGGGGCCTGGGGGGAATGAGCAGTTCTTC. Combining the CDR3 with reference TRBV11-3 and TRBJ2-1 gives the whole variable domain EAGVVQSPRYKIIEKKQPVAFWCNPISGHNTLYWYLQNLGQGPELLIRYENEEAVDDSQLPKDRFSAERLKGVDSTLKIQPAELGDSAVYLCASSSAGLAGGPGGNEQFFGPGTRLTVL.